This T cell receptor (beta chain) stems from a study of technical replicates of blood from a handful of donors. Clones were read by immunoSEQ multiplex PCR, and TCRdb kept only the in-frame ones, dropping some. The sample holds about 61,000 clones, 95% to 98% seen once. CDR1 and CDR2 from the germline V gene are SGDLS and YYNGEE. CDR3 length: 15 residues. The V and J ends lost 3 bases and 0 bases, in that order; junction bases with no gene match: 3. The gene calls are TRBV9 and TRBJ1-1, with 9 bases matching TRBD1. This TCR derives from a human donor in good health. The sample was T cells isolated from PBMCs. CDR3 sequence reads: CASSEGQGLNTEAFF. CDR3 DNA sequence: TGTGCCAGCAGCGAGGGACAGGGCCTGAACACTGAAGCTTTCTTT.